The rows below give T cell receptor beta chains drawn from one sample of a study of blood T cell repertoires in COVID-19. Here immunoSEQ multiplex PCR was the method, and the copy in TCRdb shows in-frame clones only, minus some. The sample lists over 250,000 clones, 65% to 90% occurring once. Material: peripheral blood. The receptors derive from a human donor in a cohort sampled during active COVID-19. Each CDR3 is given with its conserved first and last residue. A D gene is named only where the DNA matches it firmly. Where a row states a size, it is once, few, many or the class of an expanded clone; other rows omit it.

J,V,D,size,DNA,CDR3
TRBJ2-2,TRBV19,.,.,TGTGCCAGTAGTCCCCGCGGAGGCTCTCTGGCGGTCAACACCGGGGAGCTGTTTTTT,CASSPRGGSLAVNTGELFF
TRBJ1-2,TRBV6-6,.,.,TGTGCCAGCAGTTACTCCGCGGGTGCTGCGGGCTACACCTTC,CASSYSAGAAGYTF
TRBJ1-1,TRBV28,.,.,TGTGCCAGCCGTACCGGGGGGGGCACAGGGTTGAACACTGAAGCTTTCTTT,CASRTGGGTGLNTEAFF
TRBJ2-3,TRBV28,TRBD1,.,TGTGCCAGCAGTTTGAGACAGGGTGTTGGCTATTTT,CASSLRQGVGYF
TRBJ1-1,TRBV5-1,.,.,TGCGCCAGCAGCTTGGATCCACAGCTGAACACTGAAGCTTTCTTT,CASSLDPQLNTEAFF
TRBJ2-3,TRBV7-9,.,many,TGTGCCAGCAGCTTAGGATCACTGGGGAGTAATACGCAGTATTTT,CASSLGSLGSNTQYF
TRBJ2-7,TRBV5-1,TRBD2,few,TGCGCCAGCAGCTTGGCGATCCTAGCGGGAGTCCACGAGCAGTACTTC,CASSLAILAGVHEQYF
TRBJ2-3,TRBV4-2,.,.,TGTGCCAGCAGCCAAGGTGTTTCGGATACGCAGTATTTT,CASSQGVSDTQYF
TRBJ1-6,TRBV19,.,once,TGTGCCAGTAGCGACAGGTCAAATAATTCACCCCTCCACTTT,CASSDRSNNSPLHF
TRBJ1-1,TRBV7-9,.,.,TGTGCCAGCAGCTTTAGCGGGGCGGGCACTGAAGCTTTCTTT,CASSFSGAGTEAFF
TRBJ2-4,TRBV7-9,.,.,TGTGCCAGCAGCTTAGTTAGCGGGACAGAAAACATTCAGTACTTC,CASSLVSGTENIQYF
TRBJ2-1,TRBV29-1,.,few,TGCAGCGTTGTCTGGGCGGGAGGACAGGTGTTCTTC,CSVVWAGGQVFF
TRBJ2-7,TRBV9,.,.,TGTGCCAGCAGCGTAACAGATTCATTCTACGAGCAGTACTTC,CASSVTDSFYEQYF
TRBJ1-6,TRBV9,.,.,TGTGCCAGCAGCGTAGCCCCGAGGGATAATTCACCCCTCCACTTT,CASSVAPRDNSPLHF
TRBJ2-1,TRBV6-2/TRBV6-3,TRBD1,.,TGTGCCAGCAGTTTGGACAGGGGCACCTACAATGAGCAGTTCTTC,CASSLDRGTYNEQFF
TRBJ2-1,TRBV5-1,.,.,TGCGCCAGCAGCTTGCTGCGGGGACGTTACAATGAGCAGTTCTTC,CASSLLRGRYNEQFF
TRBJ2-3,TRBV9,TRBD2,.,TGTGCCAGCAGCGTAGATCAAGCGGGAGTGGATACGCAGTATTTT,CASSVDQAGVDTQYF
TRBJ1-1,TRBV28,.,few,TGTGCCAGCAGGACTCGGGCCAAACCCGGGAGCACTGAAGCTTTCTTT,CASRTRAKPGSTEAFF
TRBJ1-5,TRBV7-9,.,.,TGTGCCAGCAGCCGAGACAAAGGGGGTCAGCCCCAGCATTTT,CASSRDKGGQPQHF
TRBJ2-2,TRBV3-1/TRBV3-2,TRBD1,.,TGTGCCAGCAGCCCCCGGGACAGGGCCGGGGAGCTGTTTTTT,CASSPRDRAGELFF
TRBJ2-5,TRBV27,TRBD2,once,TGTGCCAGCAGTACGGGACTAGGGCAAGAGACCCAGTACTTC,CASSTGLGQETQYF
TRBJ2-1,TRBV4-3,.,.,TGCGCCAGCAGCCAAGACCGAACGACAGAAAGCTACAATGAGCAGTTCTTC,CASSQDRTTESYNEQFF
TRBJ1-2,TRBV5-6,TRBD1,.,TGTGCCAGCAGCCCAGGGGGTCATGGCTACACCTTC,CASSPGGHGYTF
TRBJ1-1,TRBV7-9,.,.,TGTGCCAGCAGCTTAGTACAGAGGGCGGGCGAAGCTTTCTTT,CASSLVQRAGEAFF
TRBJ1-2,TRBV6-6,TRBD1,.,TGTGCCAGCAGCGCACAGGGGGACTATGGCTACACCTTC,CASSAQGDYGYTF
TRBJ1-1,TRBV5-1,.,.,TGCGCCAGCAGCCTGAGTATGAACACTGAAGCTTTCTTT,CASSLSMNTEAFF
TRBJ1-1,TRBV28,.,.,TGTGCCAGCAGCCGGGGCGGAACAGGGTGGGTCACTGAAGCTTTCTTT,CASSRGGTGWVTEAFF
TRBJ2-7,TRBV6-5,TRBD2,.,TGTGCCAGCACCCCGCGGGGGGGAACCTACGAGCAGTACTTC,CASTPRGGTYEQYF
TRBJ1-4,TRBV5-6,.,.,TGTGCCAGCAGCAACCGTAACCGGGGGTATAATGAAAAACTGTTTTTT,CASSNRNRGYNEKLFF
TRBJ2-5,TRBV2,TRBD2,.,TGTGCCAGCAGTGAAGGTTTGGGGACTAGCGGTCTCGGGATGGAGACCCAGTACTTC,CASSEGLGTSGLGMETQYF
TRBJ2-7,TRBV15,.,.,TGTGCCACCAGGGTTAGCGGCTCCTACGAGCAGTACTTC,CATRVSGSYEQYF
TRBJ2-1,TRBV27,TRBD2,once,TGTGCCAGCAGTAAGTCCGGGACTAGCGGATACAATGAGCAGTTCTTC,CASSKSGTSGYNEQFF
TRBJ2-5,TRBV12-2,.,.,TGTGCAAGTCGCTTGAAGGGGGAGACCCAGTACTTC,CASRLKGETQYF
TRBJ2-7,TRBV27,.,.,TGTGCCAGCCGCACCCCGGCCCCCCTTGGAGGGAACTACGAGCAGTACTTC,CASRTPAPLGGNYEQYF
TRBJ1-3,TRBV5-4,.,.,TGTGCCAGCAGCTGGGGGGGCAACACCATATATTTT,CASSWGGNTIYF
TRBJ2-3,TRBV28,TRBD2,.,TGTGCCAGCAGTTTTGCCAGCGGGAGTACAGATACGCAGTATTTT,CASSFASGSTDTQYF
TRBJ1-1,TRBV25-1,.,.,TGTGCCAGCGGTGGGGGGGGCCCTACTGAAGCTTTCTTT,CASGGGGPTEAFF
TRBJ2-3,TRBV13,.,.,TGTGCCAGCAGCGGGACTGTGGGCACAGATACGCAGTATTTT,CASSGTVGTDTQYF
TRBJ2-1,TRBV28,TRBD2,.,TGTGCCAGCAGTTGGAGACTAGCAAGCCATGAGCAGTTCTTC,CASSWRLASHEQFF
TRBJ1-1,TRBV5-1,.,.,TGCGCCAGCAGCTTATCAATGAACACTGAAGCTTTCTTT,CASSLSMNTEAFF
TRBJ1-1,TRBV6-5,.,.,TGTGCCAGCAACCTCAGGGTGAACACTGAAGCTTTCTTT,CASNLRVNTEAFF
TRBJ2-7,TRBV5-6,.,.,TGTGCCAGCAGCTCTGAGGGATTTAAAAACGAGCAGTACTTC,CASSSEGFKNEQYF
TRBJ2-2,TRBV25-1,.,.,TGTGCCAGCGCTTACAGGGCGACCGGGGAGCTGTTTTTT,CASAYRATGELFF
TRBJ1-4,TRBV7-2,TRBD1,.,TGTGCCAGCAGCCCGCGACAGGGTTCGAATGAAAAACTGTTTTTT,CASSPRQGSNEKLFF
TRBJ2-3,TRBV29-1,TRBD2,once,TGCAGCGTTGATAGACTAGCGCTTAGCACAGATACGCAGTATTTT,CSVDRLALSTDTQYF
TRBJ2-1,TRBV15,TRBD1,.,TGTGCCACCAGCAAACCTGGACAGGGGTTGGACAATGAGCAGTTCTTC,CATSKPGQGLDNEQFF
TRBJ2-3,TRBV28,TRBD2,.,TGTGCCAGCAGGTCTAGCGGGGAGAGCACAGATACGCAGTATTTT,CASRSSGESTDTQYF